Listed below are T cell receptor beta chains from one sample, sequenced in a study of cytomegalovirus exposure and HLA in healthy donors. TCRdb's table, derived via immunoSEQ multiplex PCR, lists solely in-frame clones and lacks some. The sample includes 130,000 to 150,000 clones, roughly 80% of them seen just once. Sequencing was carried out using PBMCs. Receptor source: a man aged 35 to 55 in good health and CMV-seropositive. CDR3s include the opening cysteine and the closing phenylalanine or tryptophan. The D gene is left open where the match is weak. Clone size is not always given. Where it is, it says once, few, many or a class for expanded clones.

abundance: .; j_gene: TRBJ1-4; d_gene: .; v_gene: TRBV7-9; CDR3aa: CASSSSPRTGAEKLFF; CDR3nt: TGTGCTAGCAGCTCTTCCCCGCGAACGGGAGCTGAAAAACTGTTTTTT
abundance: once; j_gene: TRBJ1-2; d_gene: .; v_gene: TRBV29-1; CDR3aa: CSVGQGGGYTF; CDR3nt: TGCAGCGTTGGCCAGGGAGGTGGCTACACCTTC
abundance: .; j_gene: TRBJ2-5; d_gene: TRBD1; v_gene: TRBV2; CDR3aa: CASRRQGARQETQYF; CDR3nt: TGTGCCAGCAGGAGACAGGGGGCGCGTCAAGAGACCCAGTACTTC
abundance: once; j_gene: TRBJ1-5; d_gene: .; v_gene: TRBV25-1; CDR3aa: CASSGGTRSNQPQHF; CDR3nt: TGTGCCAGCAGTGGTGGGACACGGAGCAATCAGCCCCAGCATTTT
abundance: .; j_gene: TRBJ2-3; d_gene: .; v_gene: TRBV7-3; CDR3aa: CASSPNGGSTDTQYF; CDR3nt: TGTGCCAGCAGCCCAAACGGCGGGAGCACAGATACGCAGTATTTT
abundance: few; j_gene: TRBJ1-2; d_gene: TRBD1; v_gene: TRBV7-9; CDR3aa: CASSLDGRGYGYTF; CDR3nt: TGTGCCAGCAGCTTAGACGGCAGGGGGTATGGCTACACCTTC
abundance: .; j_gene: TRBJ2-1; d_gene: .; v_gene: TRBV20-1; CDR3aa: CRALANPIGFF; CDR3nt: TGCAGGGCACTAGCAAATCCGATAGGGTTCTTC
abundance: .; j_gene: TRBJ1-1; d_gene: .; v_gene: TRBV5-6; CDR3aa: CASSLAGWNTEAFF; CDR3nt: TGTGCCAGCAGCTTGGCGGGGTGGAACACTGAAGCTTTCTTT
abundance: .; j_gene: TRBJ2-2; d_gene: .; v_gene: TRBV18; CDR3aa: CASSRLASDTGELFF; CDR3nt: TGTGCCAGCTCCCGCCTAGCGTCCGACACCGGGGAGCTGTTTTTT
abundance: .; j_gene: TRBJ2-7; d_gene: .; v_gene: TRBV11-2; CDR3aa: CASSAGLQVEQYF; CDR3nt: TGTGCCAGCAGTGCGGGACTCCAAGTGGAGCAGTACTTC
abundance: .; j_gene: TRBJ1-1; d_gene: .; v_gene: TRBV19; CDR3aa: CASSLYFLSTVNTEAFF; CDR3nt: TGTGCCAGTAGCCTGTATTTCTTATCCACTGTGAACACTGAAGCTTTCTTT
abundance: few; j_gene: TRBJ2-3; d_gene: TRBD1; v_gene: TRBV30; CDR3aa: CAWNRDRSTDTQYF; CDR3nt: TGTGCCTGGAACAGGGACAGGAGCACAGATACGCAGTATTTT
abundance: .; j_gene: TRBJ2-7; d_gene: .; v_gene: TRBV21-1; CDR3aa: CASSKVQRGEQYF; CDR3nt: TGTGCCAGCAGCAAAGTCCAGCGTGGCGAGCAGTACTTC
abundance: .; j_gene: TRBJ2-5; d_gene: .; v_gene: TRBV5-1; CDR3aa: CASSLGLLPAETQYF; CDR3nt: TGCGCCAGCAGCTTGGGACTCCTCCCTGCGGAGACCCAGTACTTC
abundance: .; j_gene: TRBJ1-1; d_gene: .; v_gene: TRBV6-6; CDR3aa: CASRPDRNTEAFF; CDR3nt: TGTGCCAGCAGGCCTGACAGGAACACTGAAGCTTTCTTT
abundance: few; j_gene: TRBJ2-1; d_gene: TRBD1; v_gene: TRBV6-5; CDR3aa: CASSYRQGGYNEQFF; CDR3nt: TGTGCCAGCAGTTACAGACAGGGGGGATACAATGAGCAGTTCTTC
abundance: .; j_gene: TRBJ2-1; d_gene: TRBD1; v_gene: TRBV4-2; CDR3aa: CASSQDRPDRGYNEQFF; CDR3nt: TGTGCCAGCAGCCAAGATCGGCCGGACAGGGGCTACAATGAGCAGTTCTTC
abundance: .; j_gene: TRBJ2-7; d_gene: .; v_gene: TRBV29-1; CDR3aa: CSVDSAGSYEQYF; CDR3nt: TGCAGCGTTGATTCGGCAGGTTCCTACGAGCAGTACTTC
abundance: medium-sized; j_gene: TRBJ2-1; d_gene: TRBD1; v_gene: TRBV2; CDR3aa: CASRYGTDDNEQFF; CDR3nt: TGTGCCAGCAGATACGGGACAGACGACAATGAGCAGTTCTTC
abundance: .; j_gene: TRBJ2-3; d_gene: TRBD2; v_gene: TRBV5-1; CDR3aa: CASSSRTSGATDTQYF; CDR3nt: TGCGCCAGCAGCTCAAGGACTAGCGGAGCCACAGATACGCAGTATTTT
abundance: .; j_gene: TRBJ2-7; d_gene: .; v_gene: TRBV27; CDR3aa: CASSPHPPYEQYF; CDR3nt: TGTGCCAGCAGTCCTCACCCCCCATACGAGCAGTACTTC
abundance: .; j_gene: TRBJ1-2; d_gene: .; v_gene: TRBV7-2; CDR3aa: CASSLNPPGPSGYTF; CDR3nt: TGTGCCAGCAGCTTAAACCCCCCTGGCCCCTCCGGCTACACCTTC
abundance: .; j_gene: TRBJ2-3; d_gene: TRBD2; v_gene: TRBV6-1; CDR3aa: CASSGAGGTDTQYF; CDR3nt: TGTGCCAGCAGCGGGGCGGGGGGGACAGATACGCAGTATTTT
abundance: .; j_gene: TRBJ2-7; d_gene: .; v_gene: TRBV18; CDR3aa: CASSPPGPSPHEQYF; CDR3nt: TGTGCCAGCTCACCACCGGGCCCGTCACCCCACGAGCAGTACTTC
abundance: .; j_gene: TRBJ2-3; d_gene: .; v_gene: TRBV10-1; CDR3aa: CASSEGRVTDTQYF; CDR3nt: TGCGCCAGCAGCGAGGGTCGGGTGACAGATACGCAGTATTTT
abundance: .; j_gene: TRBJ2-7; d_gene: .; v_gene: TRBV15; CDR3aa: CATSSPAEGFYEQYF; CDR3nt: TGTGCCACCAGCAGCCCTGCGGAGGGGTTCTACGAGCAGTACTTC
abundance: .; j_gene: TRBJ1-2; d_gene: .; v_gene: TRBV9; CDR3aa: CASSGPETASISYGYTF; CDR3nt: TGTGCCAGCAGCGGACCCGAAACAGCCTCTATTTCTTATGGCTACACCTTC
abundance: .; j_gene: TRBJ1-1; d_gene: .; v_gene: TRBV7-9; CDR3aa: CSSSLVGWETEAFF; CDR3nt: TGTTCCAGCAGCTTAGTTGGGTGGGAGACTGAAGCTTTCTTT
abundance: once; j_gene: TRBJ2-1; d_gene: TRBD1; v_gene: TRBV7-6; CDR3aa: CASSSQGTGGYEQFF; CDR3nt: TGTGCCAGCAGCTCGCAAGGGACAGGGGGCTATGAGCAGTTCTTC
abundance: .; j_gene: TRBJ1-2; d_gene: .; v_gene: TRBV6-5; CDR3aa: CASRPPRGANYGYTF; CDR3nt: TGTGCCAGCAGACCCCCCCGGGGAGCTAACTATGGCTACACCTTC